The clone carrying this T cell receptor beta chain was counted ten times or more. Source study methods: Samples ranged from about 23,224 to 700,000 TCRs, with a median of about 96,000. TCRdb itself ran the RACE reads through MiXCR, one entry per CDR3 protein. For this entry, the V and J calls and clone size follow TCRdb and not the study's own pipeline. The sample yields 180,000 or so distinct CDR3 sequences, approximately 15% seen once. The germline V gene has CDR1 SGHTA and CDR2 FQGNSA. Trimming stripped 4 bases from V and 3 bases from J, with 18 bases between. This CDR3 is built from 16 residues. The entry originates in a study of human T cells and chemical hapten exposure. Study-level background: Alopecia areata, totalis or universalis was found in mostly female patients.

Documented time point: patch test 1, 2 weeks after DPC sensitization. Treatment: therapeutic diphenylcyclopropenone sensitization with weekly scalp DPC. Sample donors consisted of patients with alopecia, aged 18 to 70 years, who were suitable for DPC. The sequencing used whole blood, collected in connection with sensitization to the hapten diphenylcyclopropenone (DPC). The TCR sequence derives from a woman in her thirties with alopecia areata. Some clones in this sample may be carry-over from other donors' samples. The rearrangement uses TRBV7-2 and TRBJ1-2; weak D call: TRBD1 (5 bases). The CDR3, as DNA: TGTGCCAGCAGCTCAACCTTTAAGGCAGGGCACTATGGCTACACCTTC. Translation: CASSSTFKAGHYGYTF.